Listed here is a single T cell receptor beta chain. Its cognate antigen has yet to be identified. No base quality information exists; no much larger clone differs at one position. Trimming at the junction amounts to 0 bases on V and 4 bases on J, and the germline ends lie 10 bases apart. Its CDR3 holds 15 amino acids, cysteine through phenylalanine. The only DNA kept is the CDR3, 45 bases in frame from the first base. At one collaborating source in Seattle, patients were enrolled during active infection and were followed longitudinally through the course of disease. Collaborating institutions collected whole blood in K2EDTA tubes following their own protocols. Collaborator samples were shipped for TCRbeta analysis as frozen whole blood, isolated PBMCs, or DNA extracted from either sample type. The entry originates in a study of blood T cell repertoires in COVID-19 (dated by TCRdb to about 2020). With regard to the full study: Samples covering the acute and convalescent phases of COVID-19 were provided by collaborators in the United States, Italy and Spain. The material from the prospective study consisted of cDNA or gDNA derived from T cells, B-cell-depleted T cells, or PBMCs. Deeply sampled blood TCRbeta repertoires from subjects exposed to, actively infected with, or recovered from COVID-19 were included in the dataset. The repertoires were released in a freely available public database meant as a resource for research on the immune response to SARS-CoV-2. The samples were drawn from the first 160 participants of the ongoing ImmuneRACE study and from some 1,300 subjects provided by 6 global collaborators. The sample metadata nearly always contained a de-identified subject ID, COVID-19 status, age in years and sex. HLA class I and class II types, where available, came from metadata supplied by the sample provider rather than from assay-based typing.

What the work shows at the level of the full study, not this receptor alone: How much clinical and demographic metadata was included differed by source and by participant, and the metadata was provided uncurated.

TCRbeta CDR3 regions were amplified from genomic DNA by means of the immunoSEQ Assay, a bias-controlled multiplex PCR. Per the source publication's procedure: Nucleated cell counts per sample were estimated from amplification of reference gene primers within the assay. To quantify the absolute abundance of each unique TCRbeta CDR3 rearrangement, sequence reads were collapsed and filtered. Productive Simpson clonality was computed per sample as the square root of Simpson's diversity index over productive rearrangements. The clones in this table, taken by TCRdb from immuneACCESS, are in-frame only. Not every clone is retained; where verified, under half of the shortfall comes from an unresolved V gene, and the cause of the rest is unknown. V, J and clone size are taken as reported in that table, and D and trimming were inferred from the DNA itself. This sample holds 350,000 to 500,000 clones; approximately 90% were observed only once. The ten largest clones add up to 0.65% to 1% of the sample.

This clonotype originated in a young man with COVID-19, enrolled during active disease. The sequence joins TRBV23-1 to TRBJ1-5; the D gene is not confidently resolved. TRBV23-1 is noted as an ORF with a role that remains uncertain. The sequenced material came from peripheral blood. The DNA sequence is TGCGCCAGCAGTCAATCTACGCCCCGGAATCAGCCCCAGCATTTT. This sequence encodes CASSQSTPRNQPQHF.